The 5 T cell receptor beta chains below were found in one sample sequenced in a study of blood T cell repertoires in COVID-19. TCRdb keeps only in-frame clones here, not all; method: immunoSEQ multiplex PCR. The table has over 45,000 clones, over 80% seen once. Sequenced input: peripheral blood. These receptors were collected from a man aged 70 or older with acute or convalescent COVID-19.

The V call is TRBV6-6, the J call TRBJ1-5, with TRBD1 matching 8 bases. J gave up 2 bases and V 4 bases, and 4 bases lay outside the gene matches. The CDR3 contains 15 residues. CDR1 and CDR2 (germline): MNHNY, SVGAGI (reference sequence). The chain's CDR3 is CASSFDRGRNQPQHF. CDR3 DNA: TGTGCCAGCAGTTTCGACAGGGGCCGCAATCAGCCCCAGCATTTT.

This clone was seen more than once but under ten times. The chain combines TRBV6-1 with TRBJ2-2, with D possibly TRBD2 on 6 matching bases. Trimming left V 2 bases short and J 3 bases short, with 16 bases between. Germline V lookup: CDR1 MNHNS, CDR2 SASEGT. The CDR3 spans 17 residues. CDR3 sequence reads: CASSEKGPSGDTGELFF. In DNA, the CDR3 is TGTGCCAGCAGTGAAAAGGGTCCTTCGGGGGACACCGGGGAGCTGTTTTTT.

This clone was recorded only once. The chain employs TRBV18 and TRBJ2-3; 7 bases match TRBD2. V gave up 5 bases and J gave up 3 bases; unmatched junction bases: 5. The CDR3 is 14 residues long. The germline CDR1 and CDR2 sequences are KGHSH and LQKENI. In DNA, the CDR3 is TGTGCCAGCTCAGGGCTAGCGGCAACAGATACGCAGTATTTT. This encodes CASSGLAATDTQYF. The full variable domain, its missing parts supplied by reference TRBV18 and TRBJ2-3, is NAGVMQNPRHLVRRRGQEARLRCSPMKGHSHVYWYRQLPEEGLKFMVYLQKENIIDESGMPKERFSAEFPKEGPSILRIQQVVRGDSAAYFCASSGLAATDTQYFGPGTRLTVL.

A few counts support this clone. CDR3 in amino acids: CAWSVGGTGGNTIYF. In DNA form, the CDR3 reads TGTGCCTGGAGTGTGGGGGGGACGGGGGGAAACACCATATATTTT. The chain has TRBV30 and TRBJ1-3; maybe TRBD1 (5 bases). CDR1 is GTSNPN and CDR2 is SVGIG in the germline V gene (reference sequence). V was pared by 0 bases and J by 4 bases, with 13 bases between. This CDR3 has 15 amino acids. Supplemented by reference TRBV30 and TRBJ1-3, the full variable domain reads SQTIHQWPATLVQPVGSPLSLECTVEGTSNPNLYWYRQAAGRGLQLLFYSVGIGQISSEVPQNLSASRPQDRQFILSSKKLLLSDSGFYLCAWSVGGTGGNTIYFGEGSWLTVV.

The chain carries TRBV5-5 and TRBJ2-5; 9 nucleotides line up with TRBD2. Per germline, CDR1 SGHKS and CDR2 YYEKEE (reference sequence). The CDR3 loop spans 16 amino acids. With V trimmed by 4 bases and J by 5 bases, 12 bases remained unmatched. The CDR3 is CASSPLGRGGTETQYF. The CDR3 coding sequence is TGTGCCAGCAGCCCACTCGGGCGGGGGGGCACCGAGACCCAGTACTTC.